The clone carrying this T cell receptor (beta chain) was picked up one time. Its antigen is unknown. The data are from a study of cytomegalovirus exposure and HLA in healthy donors. The study's findings and limits: Later analysis found that TCR beta chains associated with HLA were more clonally expanded than other, equally common chains. The authors later found most CMV-associated TCR beta chains appeared HLA-restricted. Later, TCR association rates were found to vary by HLA locus, highest for DRB1 and lowest for HLA-C.

This PCR relied on a set of 60 Vbeta primers and 13 Jbeta primers. Assay: immunoSEQ multiplex PCR; the TCRdb copy retains only in-frame clones and omits some. The table shows fewer than 200,000 clones, with roughly 84% occurring only once. This TCR came from a man between 18 and 35 years old in good health and CMV-seropositive. Sequenced input: PBMCs.

The CDR3 sequence: CASSPSGGAYEQYF. Here the CDR3 DNA reads TGTGCCAGCAGCCCTAGCGGGGGGGCGTACGAGCAGTACTTC. The chain joins TRBV13 to TRBJ2-7, with 12 bases matching TRBD2. J lost 4 bases, V lost 5 bases, and 3 bases had no gene match. The CDR3 spans 14 residues. The germline V gene has CDR1 PRHDT and CDR2 FYEKMQ (reference sequence).